The 25 T cell receptor beta chains below come from one sample, sequenced in a study of T cells in Graves' hyperthyroidism and ophthalmopathy. Amplification targeted TCR beta CDR3 regions from RNA transcripts. The primer set for the first-round RT-PCR of the TCR CDR3 was HTBI. TCRdb passed the multiplex PCR reads through MiXCR, listing each CDR3 protein once. The sample has hundreds of thousands of distinct CDR3 sequences, approximately 24% seen once; the top ten hold approximately 11%. Sequencing was carried out using blood. These receptors were obtained from a woman between 25 and 40 years old with Graves' ophthalmopathy.

About this clonotype: A much bigger clone sits one base away, suggesting this may be a read error. The rearrangement joins TRBV10-3 to TRBJ2-7; 7 bases are shared with TRBD1. V gave up 10 bases and J gave up 5 bases; unmatched junction bases: 17. The CDR3 is 15 residues long. CDR1 and CDR2 from the germline V gene are ENHRY and SYGVKD. The CDR3 loop is CATRPTGAIWNEQYF. The CDR3 region has the DNA TGTGCCACCCGTCCCACAGGGGCCATCTGGAACGAGCAGTACTTC.

This chain links TRBV6-1 with TRBJ2-2; no reliable D call. CDR1 and CDR2 (germline): MNHNS, SASEGT. V was cut by 7 bases and J by 5 bases, with 14 bases left in between. The CDR3 covers 14 residues. CDR3 region: CASKSPPGTGELFF. Here the CDR3 DNA reads TGTGCCAGCAAATCCCCACCCGGGACCGGGGAGCTGTTTTTT.

This clonotype was counted many times. This chain joins TRBV4-2 and TRBJ1-1; D might be TRBD1 (5 bases). CDR3 length: 17 residues. Trimming removed 0 bases from V and 4 bases from J, with 18 bases in between. Germline V gene data show CDR1 as LGHNA and CDR2 as YNFKEQ. CDR3 in amino acids: CASSQDEGPLKGTEAFF. The CDR3 bases are TGTGCCAGCAGCCAAGACGAGGGACCTTTAAAGGGCACTGAAGCTTTCTTT.

This clonotype was observed at least ten times. The chain couples TRBV30 to TRBJ1-5; a possible D gene is TRBD1 (5 bases). Germline V gene lookup returns CDR1 GTSNPN and CDR2 SVGIG (reference sequence). With 3 bases removed from V and 0 bases from J, the gap between germline ends came to 12 bases. This CDR3 has 15 residues. CDR3 protein: CAWREGTFSNQPQHF. CDR3 sequence (DNA): TGTGCCTGGAGGGAGGGGACGTTTAGCAATCAGCCCCAGCATTTT.

The chain employs TRBV7-8 and TRBJ1-5, with D possibly being TRBD1 (6 bases). Per germline, CDR1 SGHVS and CDR2 FQNEAQ. This CDR3 is built from 14 residues. Between the trimmed V and J ends, which lost 8 bases and 2 bases, there was a span of 13 bases. The chain's CDR3 is CASGPGVRNQPQHF. CDR3 nucleotides: TGTGCCAGCGGCCCAGGGGTTCGCAATCAGCCCCAGCATTTT.

This clonotype was picked up many times. This sequence joins TRBV11-1 and TRBJ1-2; 8 bases are a match to TRBD1. This CDR3 spans 13 amino acids. Looked up from germline, CDR1 is SGHAT and CDR2 is FQDESV (reference sequence). V gave up 3 bases and J gave up 6 bases; unmatched junction bases: 3. CDR3 region: CASSFEDRDGYTF. CDR3 bases: TGTGCCAGCAGCTTCGAGGACAGGGATGGCTACACCTTC.

V usage is TRBV6-1 and J usage is TRBJ1-2; D is uncertain. This CDR3 comprises 10 residues. The germline gives CDR1 MNHNS, CDR2 SASEGT. Trimming shortened V by 6 bases and J by 7 bases, and 6 bases separated the two germline ends. CDR3 nucleotide sequence: TGTGCCAGCAGCATCATTGGCTACACCTTC. Translating gives CASSIIGYTF.

This clonotype was seen repeatedly, ten times or more. The chain links TRBV20-1 to TRBJ2-5; a possible D gene is TRBD1 (6 bases). Trimming pared 6 bases from V and 1 base from J, leaving 21 bases between. The CDR3 consists of 16 residues. Per the germline V gene, CDR1 is DFQATT and CDR2 is SNEGSKA (reference sequence). The CDR3 is CSATTLGQTLQETQYF. In DNA form, the CDR3 reads TGCAGTGCGACCACGTTAGGACAGACCCTCCAAGAGACCCAGTACTTC.

There are many counts of this clonotype. Relative to the germline gene, one junction end is altered; a read error may explain this. V gene TRBV6-1 combines with J gene TRBJ2-5; D possibly corresponds to TRBD1 (6 bases). This CDR3 has 15 amino acids. The V gene's germline CDR1 is MNHNS and CDR2 SASEGT. The CDR3 loop reads CASSDRQANHETQYF. CDR3 DNA: TGTGCCAGCAGTGACCGACAGGCGAACCACGAGACCCAGTACTTC.

This clonotype was seen at least ten times. The chain links TRBV6-5 to TRBJ2-7, with unresolved D. The germline gives CDR1 MNHEY, CDR2 SVGAGI. CDR3 length: 14 residues. The V end lost 6 bases, the J end lost 2 bases, and 14 bases lay between the germline ends. This chain's CDR3 is CASRSVSGTYEQYF. The CDR3 DNA sequence: TGTGCCAGCAGATCAGTGTCAGGTACCTACGAGCAGTACTTC.

This clonotype has a count of ten or more. The CDR3 DNA sequence: TGTGCCAGCAGCTTAGGGGCCCGAAACACCATATATTTT. Its translation: CASSLGARNTIYF. The rearrangement uses TRBV7-2 and TRBJ1-3, with D hard to call. The germline V and J ends were trimmed by 1 base and 5 bases, with 6 bases remaining between them. Germline lookup yields CDR1 SGHTA and CDR2 FQGNSA. CDR3 length equals 13 residues.

About this clonotype itself: The conserved phenylalanine or tryptophan is not found at the CDR3 terminus, so this likely reflects a read error. This rearrangement joins TRBV12-3 or TRBV12-4 to TRBJ1-2; perhaps TRBD1 as D (5 bases). Trimming left V 7 bases short and J 6 bases short, with 21 bases between. The length of the CDR3 is 15 residues. The CDR3, as DNA: TGTGCCAGCACTCTTGGGGCAGGGAGAGGTAATGGCTACACCGTG. It translates to CASTLGAGRGNGYTV.

This clonotype was observed at least ten times. The rearrangement links TRBV6-2 or TRBV6-3 to TRBJ2-7; D is perhaps TRBD1 or TRBD2 (7 bases each). Trimming took off 4 bases at V and 4 bases at J, with 23 bases between the two ends. The germline gives CDR1 MNHEY, CDR2 SVGEGT. The CDR3 length is 17 residues. CDR3 in amino acids: CASSWTNRGPGGYEQYF. CDR3 in DNA: TGTGCCAGCAGTTGGACCAACAGGGGACCGGGGGGATACGAGCAGTACTTC.

Ten or more counts support this clonotype. The chain is built from TRBV7-8 and TRBJ2-2; D may be TRBD1 or TRBD2 (5 bases each). This CDR3 spans 17 amino acids. Trimming took 5 bases from V and 2 from J, leaving 18 bases between them. Germline-derived CDR1 and CDR2 are SGHVS and FQNEAQ. The CDR3 region has the DNA TGTGCCAGCAGCCCCCCGAGGGGACGACAAAACACCGGGGAGCTGTTTTTT. Translated, it gives CASSPPRGRQNTGELFF. The variable domain in full, with the rest retrieved from reference TRBV7-8 and TRBJ2-2, is GAGVSQSPRYKVAKRGQDVALRCDPISGHVSLFWYQQALGQGPEFLTYFQNEAQLDKSGLPSDRFFAERPEGSVSTLKIQRTQQEDSAVYLCASSPPRGRQNTGELFFGEGSRLTVL.

In its sample, this clonotype was seen once. V gene TRBV13 combines with J gene TRBJ2-5; no definite D call. The CDR3 totals 13 residues. V dropped 2 bases and J dropped 3 bases, with 7 bases sitting between them. In germline, CDR1 is PRHDT, CDR2 FYEKMQ (reference sequence). CDR3 sequence (DNA): TGTGCCAGCAGCTTACTCCCAGAAGAGACCCAGTACTTC. This sequence encodes CASSLLPEETQYF.

In its sample, this clonotype was seen a few times. This chain joins TRBV12-3 or TRBV12-4 and TRBJ2-7, with D possibly being TRBD1 or TRBD2 (5 bases each). The CDR3 runs 13 residues. V shed 5 bases and J shed 7 bases, with 15 bases lying between them. DNA for the CDR3: TGTGCCAGCAGTATGCAGGGCTCGGGGGAGCAGTACTTC. Translated: CASSMQGSGEQYF.

The chain combines TRBV6-1 with TRBJ2-5, with D possibly matching TRBD1 (5 bases). V lost 5 bases, J lost 5 bases, and 15 bases lay in between. The CDR3 is made up of 14 amino acids. Germline values: CDR1 MNHNS, CDR2 SASEGT. The CDR3 sequence is CASSRQILTETQYF. The CDR3 DNA reads TGTGCCAGCAGTAGACAGATTCTAACTGAGACCCAGTACTTC.

The chain is built from TRBV27 and TRBJ2-7, with 11 bases matching TRBD2. This CDR3 region has 15 residues. Germline trimming cut 9 bases from V and 4 bases from J; bases unmatched to any gene: 11. The germline gives CDR1 MNHEY, CDR2 SMNVEV (reference sequence). The CDR3 is CARQPGLADRYEQYF. Here the CDR3 DNA reads TGTGCCAGGCAACCGGGACTAGCGGACAGATACGAGCAGTACTTC.

This clonotype has at least ten counts. The chain recombines TRBV5-1 with TRBJ1-2; 7 positions match TRBD1. The length of the CDR3 is 15 residues. Germline assignment: CDR1 SGHRS and CDR2 YFSETQ. V shed 4 bases and J 1 base; nucleotides not matched to a gene: 7. For the CDR3, the DNA is TGCGCCAGCAGCCCGAAGACAGGGATTAACTATGGCTACACCTTC. This sequence encodes CASSPKTGINYGYTF.

The rearrangement uses TRBV5-1 and TRBJ2-7; 7 bases fit TRBD2. This CDR3 region has 16 residues. V shed 4 bases, J shed 2 bases, and the junction held 12 bases outside the gene matches. Germline values: CDR1 SGHRS, CDR2 YFSETQ. CDR3 in DNA: TGCGCCAGCAGCCTGAGGCGGGAGTGGACCCCCTACGAGCAGTACTTC. It encodes CASSLRREWTPYEQYF.

The sample holds many counts of this clonotype. The chain joins TRBV7-3 to TRBJ1-1; D remains unclear. The germline V gene encodes CDR1 SGHTA and CDR2 FQGTGA. The CDR3 has 13 amino acids. The V end was cut by 5 bases, the J end by 6 bases, with 13 bases between. CDR3 amino acids: CASSPNGGAEAFF. CDR3 DNA sequence: TGTGCCAGCAGCCCGAATGGCGGGGCTGAAGCTTTCTTT.

This clonotype was seen repeatedly, ten times or more. The rearrangement links TRBV28 to TRBJ2-6, with a weak D call TRBD1 (6 bases). CDR3 length: 14 amino acids. CDR1 is MDHEN, CDR2 SYDVKM, per germline. Trimming pared 11 bases from V and 2 bases from J, leaving 13 bases between. The CDR3 here is CACTRGAGANVLTF. The CDR3 coding sequence is TGTGCCTGCACCAGGGGAGCTGGGGCCAACGTCCTGACTTTC.

V is TRBV6-1 and J is TRBJ2-5; unclear D gene. Germline V gene sequence: CDR1 MNHNS, CDR2 SASEGT. V was clipped by 6 bases and J by 4 bases, with 9 bases between them. This CDR3 is built from 12 residues. The CDR3: CASRALGETQYF. The CDR3 DNA is TGTGCCAGCAGGGCTTTGGGAGAGACCCAGTACTTC.

In its sample, this clonotype was seen many times. This CDR3 is CASSQEGRGRTEAFF. The CDR3, as DNA: TGTGCCAGCAGCCAAGAGGGGAGGGGGCGCACTGAAGCTTTCTTT. V gene TRBV14 combines with J gene TRBJ1-1, with 7 bases aligning to TRBD1. The V segment lost 0 bases and the J segment 4 bases; nucleotides outside the gene matches: 5. The CDR3 runs to 15 residues. Germline V CDR1 and CDR2: SGHDN, FVKESK.

This clonotype was seen ten or more times. V gene TRBV5-1 combines with J gene TRBJ1-1; maybe TRBD1 (6 bases). The germline CDR1 and CDR2 sequences are SGHRS and YFSETQ. The CDR3 has 16 amino acids. Trimming cost V 5 bases and J 6 bases, with 23 bases left between them. The DNA for the CDR3 is TGCGCCAGCAGGATAAGTACCGGGACATTCACCCCTGAAGCTTTCTTT. Its translation is CASRISTGTFTPEAFF.